This note documents a single TCR beta chain sequence. Its antigen is currently unknown. These data come from a study of beta chain features in type 1 diabetes. Overall study findings and caveats: Moderate but significant shortening of TCRB CDR3s was recorded in all four CD4+ subsets from Type 1 diabetes patients. Using cDNA template may skew counts toward highly expressing activated cells. Fewer junction insertions and more nucleotide deletions appeared in type 1 diabetes patients.

V dropped 4 bases and J dropped 2; count of bases not matched to a gene: 6. Germline V lookup: CDR1 SGHRS, CDR2 YFSETQ. The CDR3 is 15 amino acids. The study reverse transcribed the entire isolated RNA, so it sequenced expressed TCRB transcripts. Profiling relied on immunoSEQ multiplex PCR, and the TCRdb table lists in-frame clones only, not all of them. This table has roughly 330,000 clones, less than 15% appearing once. This TCR came from a woman younger than 30 with type 1 diabetes. V gene TRBV5-1 combines with J gene TRBJ2-1, with TRBD2 matching over 7 bases. Sequenced material: naive CD4+ T cells from blood. DNA of the CDR3: TGCGCCAGCAGCCCCGGACTAGTACCCTACAATGAGCAGTTCTTC. This codes for CASSPGLVPYNEQFF.